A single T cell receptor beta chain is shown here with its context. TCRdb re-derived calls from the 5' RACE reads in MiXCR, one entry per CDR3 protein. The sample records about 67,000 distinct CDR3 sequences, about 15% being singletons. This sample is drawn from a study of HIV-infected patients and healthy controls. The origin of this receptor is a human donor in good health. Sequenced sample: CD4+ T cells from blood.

The CDR3 sequence is CASSSQEYSYEQYF. As DNA, the CDR3 is TGTGCCAGCAGCTCTCAGGAATACTCCTACGAGCAGTACTTC. This chain joins TRBV7-6 and TRBJ2-7; D gene uncertain. Trimming shortened V by 4 bases and J by 0 bases, and 10 bases separated the two germline ends. The CDR3 totals 14 residues. Germline loops: CDR1 SGHVS, CDR2 FNYEAQ.